This entry lists 9 T cell receptor beta chains sequenced from one sample in a study of beta chain features in type 1 diabetes. The entirety of the isolated RNA underwent reverse transcription, so expressed TCRB transcripts were sequenced. Clones were read by immunoSEQ multiplex PCR, and TCRdb kept only the in-frame ones, dropping some. The data hold a few hundred thousand clones, with about 15% observed a single time. Sequencing used naive CD4+ T cells from blood. The receptors derive from a man younger than 45 in good health.

This clone was picked up a small number of times. This chain uses TRBV30 with TRBJ2-3, with D possibly TRBD2 on 5 matching bases. CDR1 is GTSNPN, CDR2 SVGIG, per germline (reference sequence). The ends were cut back, 1 base at V and 6 bases at J, with 17 bases in the middle. The CDR3 length is 15 residues. This chain's CDR3 is CAWSAPWRSSDTQYF. The CDR3 coding sequence is TGTGCCTGGAGTGCACCTTGGAGGTCGTCTGATACGCAGTATTTT.

The chain has TRBV7-2 and TRBJ2-1; D unclear. This CDR3 region has 15 residues. Germline V lookup: CDR1 SGHTA, CDR2 FQGNSA. V was trimmed by 3 bases and J by 9 bases, leaving 18 bases between them. The CDR3 loop is CASSFMEFIGSEQFF. CDR3 nucleotide sequence: TGTGCCAGCAGCTTTATGGAGTTCATTGGGTCTGAGCAGTTCTTC.

This clone was seen more than once but under ten times. The rearrangement joins TRBV18 to TRBJ1-1, with 7 bases fitting TRBD1. The CDR3 is 17 amino acids. V dropped 0 bases and J dropped 2; count of bases not matched to a gene: 9. Per the germline V gene, CDR1 is KGHSH and CDR2 is LQKENI. The CDR3 DNA is TGTGCCAGCTCACCACCGGTTAGGGGGCCCGGAAACACTGAAGCTTTCTTT. Protein: CASSPPVRGPGNTEAFF.

This chain uses TRBV30 with TRBJ1-5; 7 bases are a match to TRBD1. With V trimmed by 2 bases and J by 5 bases, 3 bases remained unmatched. The CDR3 totals 13 residues. CDR1 is GTSNPN, CDR2 SVGIG, per germline (reference sequence). CDR3 region: CAWSTGAYQPQHF. CDR3 bases: TGTGCCTGGAGTACAGGGGCGTATCAGCCCCAGCATTTT.

This clone was seen a few times. The CDR3 sequence is CATNSPGSAINSPLHF. In DNA, the CDR3 is TGTGCCACCAACTCCCCCGGGTCGGCAATCAATTCACCCCTCCACTTT. The chain employs TRBV15 and TRBJ1-6; no firm D call. V was trimmed by 7 bases and J by 7 bases, leaving 20 bases between them. CDR3 size: 16 residues. Per germline, CDR1 LNHNV and CDR2 YYDKDF (reference sequence).

The rearrangement joins TRBV7-2 to TRBJ2-5, with TRBD2 matching over 7 bases. Germline loops: CDR1 SGHTA, CDR2 FQGNSA. The CDR3 covers 13 residues. Unmatched junction bases numbered 6, after V lost 6 bases and J lost 5 bases. As DNA, the CDR3 is TGTGCCAGCAGGTGGGACGGGAGGGAGACCCAGTACTTC. Amino acids: CASRWDGRETQYF. The variable domain in full, completed from reference TRBV7-2 and TRBJ2-5, reads GAGVSQSPSNKVTEKGKDVELRCDPISGHTALYWYRQSLGQGLEFLIYFQGNSAPDKSGLPSDRFSAERTGGSVSTLTIQRTQQEDSAVYLCASRWDGRETQYFGPGTRLLVL.

This chain links TRBV4-1 with TRBJ2-7, with 9 bases aligning to TRBD2. The length of the CDR3 is 14 residues. The germline V gene encodes CDR1 MGHRA and CDR2 YSYEKL. J gave up 3 bases and V 6 bases, and 6 bases lay outside the gene matches. The CDR3 loop reads CASRQSGGNYEQYF. CDR3 sequence (DNA): TGCGCCAGCAGACAGAGCGGGGGGAACTACGAGCAGTACTTC.

Comment on this clone: In the same sample, other DNA sequences code for this CDR3. The chain employs TRBV30 and TRBJ2-1; D may be TRBD2 (6 bases). The CDR3 covers 15 residues. The V end lost 4 bases, the J end lost 12 bases, and 25 bases lay between the germline ends. CDR1 is GTSNPN, CDR2 SVGIG, per germline (reference sequence). This CDR3 reads CAWTLGGNPVGVQFF. In DNA, the CDR3 is TGTGCCTGGACCCTTGGGGGGAACCCCGTTGGGGTGCAGTTCTTC.

This chain joins TRBV5-4 and TRBJ2-1; D gene ambiguous. CDR1 and CDR2 from the germline V gene are SGHNT and YYREEE (reference sequence). CDR3 length equals 14 residues. V was trimmed by 4 bases and J by 4 bases, leaving 12 bases between them. DNA for the CDR3: TGTGCCAGCAGCCGCCAGAGTCCTTACAATGAGCAGTTCTTC. The encoded protein is CASSRQSPYNEQFF.